This T cell receptor (beta chain) was sequenced in a study of spatial heterogeneity in lung cancer. Whole-study findings and limits: Ubiquitous and regional nonsynonymous mutations were each tracked by the matching count of ubiquitous or regional expanded TCRs. How many expanded intratumoral alpha and beta TCRs were present tracked the tumor mutation count, which was a count of nonsynonymous mutations. The estimated TCR-seq coverage of tumor T cells amounted to around 7% when looking at alpha chains and more than 11% when looking at beta chains.

The CDR3 runs 14 residues. With 3 bases removed from V and 0 bases from J, the gap between germline ends came to 9 bases. The time point here: sample taken at primary tumor resection. Sequencing covered unsorted whole RNA taken from tumor, nontumor lung or frozen PBMC. TCRdb reprocessed the 5' RACE reads via MiXCR and lists one record per CDR3 protein. The sample holds more than 10,000 distinct CDR3 sequences; about 14% are singletons and the top ten take 15% to 18%. This clonotype occurred many times. Its cognate antigen is unknown. Sample: lung tumor tissue, taken at surgery. This TCR derives from a male donor with early-stage non-small cell lung cancer. V is TRBV12-3 or TRBV12-4 and J is TRBJ2-7; D could derive from TRBD1 or TRBD2 (5 bases each). The CDR3: CASSFPGTSYEQYF. The CDR3, as DNA: TGTGCCAGCAGTTTCCCAGGGACCTCCTACGAGCAGTACTTC.